These 27 T cell receptor beta chains originate from one sample sequenced in a study of shared clonotypes between healthy human individuals. TCRdb's copy holds only in-frame clones and misses some; the assay was immunoSEQ multiplex PCR. This table holds about 490,000 clones, roughly 85% found once. The sample consisted of PBMCs. These receptors came from a woman in her thirties or forties in good health. Some clones in this sample may be carry-over from other donors' samples.

This chain joins TRBV7-2 and TRBJ2-5; unclear D gene. Trimming took off 2 bases at V and 2 bases at J, with 9 bases between the two ends. The length of the CDR3 is 14 residues. Germline V lookup: CDR1 SGHTA, CDR2 FQGNSA. The CDR3 DNA sequence: TGTGCCAGCAGCTTAAATAGGCAGCAAGAGACCCAGTACTTC. The encoded protein is CASSLNRQQETQYF.

The rearrangement uses TRBV19 and TRBJ2-3; TRBD2 aligns across 13 bases. The CDR3 has 14 amino acids. Germline values: CDR1 LNHDA, CDR2 SQIVND (reference sequence). The junction had 5 bases not matched to a gene; V was cut back by 8 bases and J by 6 bases. The CDR3 DNA follows: TGTGCCAGTGGACTAGCGGGAGCGGTTGATACGCAGTATTTT. This codes for CASGLAGAVDTQYF.

V and J are TRBV18 and TRBJ1-1, with a possible D match to TRBD1 (5 bases). The germline gives CDR1 KGHSH, CDR2 LQKENI. V was shortened by 3 bases and J by 11 bases, with 19 bases between the two germline ends. CDR3 length equals 14 residues. The CDR3 protein is CASSPVGAPDWAFF. The DNA for the CDR3 is TGTGCCAGCTCACCGGTTGGGGCGCCCGACTGGGCTTTCTTT. The variable domain in full, completed from reference TRBV18 and TRBJ1-1, reads NAGVMQNPRHLVRRRGQEARLRCSPMKGHSHVYWYRQLPEEGLKFMVYLQKENIIDESGMPKERFSAEFPKEGPSILRIQQVVRGDSAAYFCASSPVGAPDWAFFGQGTRLTVV.

The chain employs TRBV7-6 and TRBJ2-1; TRBD2 matches at 7 bases. V gave up 5 bases and J gave up 10 bases; unmatched junction bases: 11. The CDR3 has 14 amino acids. Germline CDR1 SGHVS, CDR2 FNYEAQ. The CDR3: CASSLGTTLTEQFF. The CDR3 DNA reads as TGTGCCAGCAGCCTGGGGACTACCTTAACAGAGCAGTTCTTC.

This chain connects TRBV2 to TRBJ2-1; 11 positions agree with TRBD2. V gave up 7 bases and J gave up 2 bases; unmatched junction bases: 1. The CDR3 covers 14 residues. Germline V gene data show CDR1 as SNHLY and CDR2 as FYNNEI. The CDR3 nucleotides read TGTGCCAGCATGGGACTAGCGGCCTACAATGAGCAGTTCTTC. Translation gives CASMGLAAYNEQFF.

The genes are TRBV9 and TRBJ2-4; D gene ambiguous. Germline assignment: CDR1 SGDLS and CDR2 YYNGEE. This CDR3 has 12 amino acids. Between the trimmed V and J ends, which lost 4 bases and 12 bases, there was a span of 14 bases. CDR3 nucleotides: TGTGCCAGCAGCCCTACCGGACGCGATCAGTACTTC. It codes for CASSPTGRDQYF.

The CDR3: CAWLIKTDNYGYTF. DNA for the CDR3: TGTGCCTGGCTAATTAAGACAGATAACTATGGCTACACCTTC. The chain joins TRBV30 to TRBJ1-2; maybe TRBD1 (5 bases). The germline V gene encodes CDR1 GTSNPN and CDR2 SVGIG (reference sequence). This CDR3 has 14 residues. The V end was cut by 5 bases, the J end by 1 base, with 14 bases between.

The chain recombines TRBV5-1 with TRBJ2-5, with 8 bases identical to TRBD1. V dropped 0 bases and J dropped 6; count of bases not matched to a gene: 10. From germline, CDR1 is SGHRS and CDR2 YFSETQ. The CDR3 runs to 16 residues. CDR3 sequence (DNA): TGCGCCAGCAGCTTGGTGGGGACAGGACTTGGGAAGACCCAGTACTTC. Protein sequence: CASSLVGTGLGKTQYF. Using reference TRBV5-1 and TRBJ2-5 for the parts outside the CDR3, the full variable domain is KAGVTQTPRYLIKTRGQQVTLSCSPISGHRSVSWYQQTPGQGLQFLFEYFSETQRNKGNFPGRFSGRQFSNSRSEMNVSTLELGDSALYLCASSLVGTGLGKTQYFGPGTRLLVL.

The chain couples TRBV7-9 to TRBJ2-3, with TRBD2 matching over 12 bases. This CDR3 is built from 16 residues. The V and J ends lost 4 bases and 2 bases, in that order; junction bases with no gene match: 4. CDR1 and CDR2 (germline): SEHNR, FQNEAQ (reference sequence). The CDR3 DNA follows: TGTGCCAGCAGCTCAGGACTAGCGGGGCCCACAGATACGCAGTATTTT. Protein: CASSSGLAGPTDTQYF.

This chain joins TRBV28 and TRBJ1-2, with D tentatively TRBD1 (5 bases). Per germline, CDR1 MDHEN and CDR2 SYDVKM. This CDR3 comprises 16 residues. Trimming removed 2 bases from V and 8 bases from J, with 21 bases in between. The chain's CDR3 is CASSLGPGRGIWGYTF. For the CDR3, the DNA is TGTGCCAGCAGTTTAGGGCCAGGGCGGGGTATATGGGGCTACACCTTC.

The genes are TRBV6-5 and TRBJ2-5, with 9 bases matching TRBD2. The CDR3 extends over 15 amino acids. CDR1 and CDR2 from the germline V gene are MNHEY and SVGAGI. The ends lost 6 bases at V and 2 bases at J; junction bases unmatched: 7. CDR3 amino acids: CASRYSSGRQETQYF. The DNA of the CDR3 is TGTGCCAGCAGGTACAGCAGCGGGAGGCAAGAGACCCAGTACTTC.

The chain carries TRBV7-2 and TRBJ2-1; 11 bases fit TRBD2. This CDR3 has 16 residues. Germline V gene lookup returns CDR1 SGHTA and CDR2 FQGNSA. J lost 8 bases, V lost 3 bases, and 9 bases had no gene match. This CDR3 is CASSFLYSGRADEQFF. The CDR3 DNA reads TGTGCCAGCAGCTTCCTCTATAGCGGGAGGGCCGATGAGCAGTTCTTC. Full variable domain (remainder filled in from reference TRBV7-2 and TRBJ2-1): GAGVSQSPSNKVTEKGKDVELRCDPISGHTALYWYRQSLGQGLEFLIYFQGNSAPDKSGLPSDRFSAERTGGSVSTLTIQRTQQEDSAVYLCASSFLYSGRADEQFFGPGTRLTVL.

This clone was observed a handful of times. V and J are TRBV18 and TRBJ1-1, with no clear D. CDR3 length: 12 residues. Germline loops: CDR1 KGHSH, CDR2 LQKENI. Trimming shortened V by 2 bases and J by 1 base, and 2 bases separated the two germline ends. The DNA for the CDR3 is TGTGCCAGCTCACCAGGGAACACTGAAGCTTTCTTT. Translation: CASSPGNTEAFF. The full variable domain, rest sourced from reference TRBV18 and TRBJ1-1, is NAGVMQNPRHLVRRRGQEARLRCSPMKGHSHVYWYRQLPEEGLKFMVYLQKENIIDESGMPKERFSAEFPKEGPSILRIQQVVRGDSAAYFCASSPGNTEAFFGQGTRLTVV.

This chain joins TRBV6-5 and TRBJ1-1; D not resolved. Between the trimmed V and J ends, which lost 6 bases and 1 base, there was a span of 12 bases. CDR1 is MNHEY and CDR2 is SVGAGI in the germline V gene. The CDR3 has 14 amino acids. The CDR3 is CASRPSVSNTEAFF. CDR3 sequence (DNA): TGTGCCAGCAGACCCTCGGTATCGAACACTGAAGCTTTCTTT.

In its sample, this clone was seen a few times. This sequence joins TRBV28 and TRBJ2-1; 8 bases agree with TRBD2. Germline CDR1 and CDR2: MDHEN and SYDVKM. V lost 6 bases and J lost 2; bases outside the gene matches: 6. The CDR3 runs 15 residues. The CDR3 DNA reads TGTGCCAGCAGCCGTAGCGGGAACACCTACAATGAGCAGTTCTTC. Amino acids: CASSRSGNTYNEQFF.

This chain connects TRBV9 to TRBJ1-3; D gene uncertain. The CDR3 is made up of 16 amino acids. Germline V lookup: CDR1 SGDLS, CDR2 YYNGEE. V dropped 0 bases and J dropped 0 bases, with 10 bases sitting between them. The CDR3 spells CASSVGGGFSGNTIYF. The CDR3 coding sequence is TGTGCCAGCAGCGTAGGCGGAGGCTTCTCTGGAAACACCATATATTTT.

The chain carries TRBV19 and TRBJ2-7; D not certain. Trimming cost V 4 bases and J 2 bases, with 12 bases left between them. The germline V gene encodes CDR1 LNHDA and CDR2 SQIVND (reference sequence). This CDR3 is built from 14 residues. The CDR3 protein is CASSRVDQTYEQYF. CDR3 in DNA: TGTGCCAGTAGTAGGGTAGATCAAACCTACGAGCAGTACTTC. The entire variable domain, with the rest obtained from reference TRBV19 and TRBJ2-7, is as follows: DGGITQSPKYLFRKEGQNVTLSCEQNLNHDAMYWYRQDPGQGLRLIYYSQIVNDFQKGDIAEGYSVSREKKESFPLTVTSAQKNPTAFYLCASSRVDQTYEQYFGPGTRLTVT.

A remark on this clone: A far larger clone is one nucleotide away, so this likely arose from a read error. Other DNA sequences from this sample encode an identical CDR3 as well. The chain uses TRBV30 and TRBJ1-2; D not resolved. The CDR3 runs to 13 residues. Germline loops: CDR1 GTSNPN, CDR2 SVGIG (reference sequence). The CDR3 DNA reads as TGTGCCTGGAGGGGGAAGGGAAGGGTTGGCTACACCTTT. Amino acids: CAWRGKGRVGYTF. The entire variable domain, with the rest obtained from reference TRBV30 and TRBJ1-2, is as follows: SQTIHQWPATLVQPVGSPLSLECTVEGTSNPNLYWYRQAAGRGLQLLFYSVGIGQISSEVPQNLSASRPQDRQFILSSKKLLLSDSGFYLCAWRGKGRVGYTFGSGTRLTVV.

This chain links TRBV29-1 with TRBJ1-1; D gene unclear. The germline CDR1 and CDR2 sequences are SQVTM and ANQGSEA. The CDR3 loop spans 11 amino acids. Trimming took off 3 bases at V and 1 base at J, with 3 bases between the two ends. CDR3: CSVESNTEAFF. DNA for the CDR3: TGCAGCGTTGAGTCGAACACTGAAGCTTTCTTT.

This clone was counted between two and nine times. The rearrangement joins TRBV29-1 to TRBJ2-3; 10 positions agree with TRBD2. V gave up 7 bases and J gave up 3 bases; unmatched junction bases: 4. Per the germline V gene, CDR1 is SQVTM and CDR2 is ANQGSEA. This CDR3 is built from 13 residues. Here the CDR3 reads CSGAGGRTDTQYF. The CDR3 DNA is TGCAGCGGAGCGGGAGGGAGAACAGATACGCAGTATTTT.

This chain joins TRBV18 and TRBJ1-5; no definite D call. The V and J ends lost 3 bases and 1 base respectively, with 7 bases between them. In germline, CDR1 is KGHSH, CDR2 LQKENI. The CDR3 contains 14 residues. The DNA of the CDR3 is TGTGCCAGCTCACCGGAGATGAGCAATCAGCCCCAGCATTTT. Its translation: CASSPEMSNQPQHF. Full variable domain (rest looked up from reference TRBV18 and TRBJ1-5): NAGVMQNPRHLVRRRGQEARLRCSPMKGHSHVYWYRQLPEEGLKFMVYLQKENIIDESGMPKERFSAEFPKEGPSILRIQQVVRGDSAAYFCASSPEMSNQPQHFGDGTRLSIL.

The chain is built from TRBV10-3 and TRBJ2-3; D is unclear. CDR1 and CDR2 (germline): ENHRY, SYGVKD. V gave up 2 bases and J gave up 2 bases, with 2 bases separating them. The length of the CDR3 is 12 residues. CDR3 sequence reads: CAISENTDTQYF. CDR3 bases: TGTGCCATCAGTGAGAACACAGATACGCAGTATTTT.

This clone appeared once. This chain joins TRBV7-3 and TRBJ2-5, with TRBD2 matching 9 bases. Trimming removed 5 bases from V and 4 bases from J; junction bases left unmatched: 8. The CDR3 sequence is 15 residues long. CDR1 and CDR2 (germline): SGHTA, FQGTGA. The CDR3 nucleotides are TGTGCCAGCAGCCCCGGTGGAGCGGGAGGAGAGACCCAGTACTTC. It codes for CASSPGGAGGETQYF.

The chain recombines TRBV15 with TRBJ2-5, with D hard to call. The J call is doubtful: the DNA matches TRBJ2-7 better. Germline-derived CDR1 and CDR2 are LNHNV and YYDKDF (reference sequence). This CDR3 comprises 13 residues. The CDR3, as DNA: TGTGCCACCAGCAGAGATGCCCGATACGAGCAGTACTTC. The encoded protein is CATSRDARYEQYF.

V is TRBV7-3 and J is TRBJ2-7; possibly TRBD1 or TRBD2 for D (5 bases each). The CDR3 spans 13 residues. The V end lost 3 bases, the J end lost 6 bases, and 12 bases lay between the germline ends. Germline-derived CDR1 and CDR2 are SGHTA and FQGTGA. Here the CDR3 DNA reads TGTGCCAGCAGCTTGGCCGCAGGGAGCGAGCAGTACTTC. It translates to CASSLAAGSEQYF.

This clone was picked up a small number of times. The rearrangement joins TRBV7-8 to TRBJ2-5; D perhaps matches TRBD1 (6 bases). The germline V and J ends were trimmed by 4 bases and 2 bases, with 11 bases remaining between them. Germline assignment: CDR1 SGHVS and CDR2 FQNEAQ. CDR3 size: 14 residues. For the CDR3, the DNA is TGTGCCAGCAGCTCGGGACACGAGCAAGAGACCCAGTACTTC. Protein product: CASSSGHEQETQYF.

The chain joins TRBV4-1 to TRBJ2-5; the match to TRBD2 covers 13 bases. V was pared by 4 bases and J by 5 bases, with 7 bases of the junction left unmatched. The CDR3 is made up of 16 amino acids. From germline, CDR1 is MGHRA and CDR2 YSYEKL. The CDR3 region has the DNA TGCGCCAGCAGCCGCCGGGGGACTAGCGGGACTGAGACCCAGTACTTC. It encodes CASSRRGTSGTETQYF.